This T cell receptor beta chain was identified in a study of blood T cell repertoires in COVID-19. Looking at the study overall: Samples taken during acute and convalescent COVID-19 were collected in the United States, Italy and Spain. Nucleic acid was either cDNA or gDNA, and it came from T cells, B-cell-depleted T cells, or PBMCs.

Assay used: immunoSEQ multiplex PCR; TCRdb lists only in-frame clones, some missing. The sample records 250,000 to 300,000 clones, roughly 85% being singletons. Germline assignment: CDR1 LNHDA and CDR2 SQIVND (reference sequence). Between the trimmed V and J ends, which lost 8 bases and 2 bases, there was a span of 18 bases. The CDR3 runs 15 residues. This sequence joins TRBV19 and TRBJ2-5, with TRBD2 as a possible D gene (6 bases). The specimen was peripheral blood. This TCR was recovered from a man aged 50-59 years with active or convalescent COVID-19. CDR3 protein: CASGGPGLLQETQYF. The CDR3 bases are TGTGCCAGTGGGGGACCGGGACTTCTACAAGAGACCCAGTACTTC.